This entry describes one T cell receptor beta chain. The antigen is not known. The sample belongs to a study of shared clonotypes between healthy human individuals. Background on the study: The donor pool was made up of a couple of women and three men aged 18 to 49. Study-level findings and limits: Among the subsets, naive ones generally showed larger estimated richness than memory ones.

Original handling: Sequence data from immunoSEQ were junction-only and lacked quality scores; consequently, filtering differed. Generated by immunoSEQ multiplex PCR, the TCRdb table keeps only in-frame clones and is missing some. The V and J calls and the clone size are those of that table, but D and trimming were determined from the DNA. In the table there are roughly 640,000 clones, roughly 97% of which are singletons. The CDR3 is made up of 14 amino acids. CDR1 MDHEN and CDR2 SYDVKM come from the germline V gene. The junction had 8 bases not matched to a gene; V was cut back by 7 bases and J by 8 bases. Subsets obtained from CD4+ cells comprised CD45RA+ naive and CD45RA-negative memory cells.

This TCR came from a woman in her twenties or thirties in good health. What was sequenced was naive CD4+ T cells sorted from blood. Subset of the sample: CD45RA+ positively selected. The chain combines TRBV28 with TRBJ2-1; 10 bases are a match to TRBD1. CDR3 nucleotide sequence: TGTGCCAGCATAAGAGGGACAGGGGTTGATGAGCAGTTCTTC. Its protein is CASIRGTGVDEQFF.